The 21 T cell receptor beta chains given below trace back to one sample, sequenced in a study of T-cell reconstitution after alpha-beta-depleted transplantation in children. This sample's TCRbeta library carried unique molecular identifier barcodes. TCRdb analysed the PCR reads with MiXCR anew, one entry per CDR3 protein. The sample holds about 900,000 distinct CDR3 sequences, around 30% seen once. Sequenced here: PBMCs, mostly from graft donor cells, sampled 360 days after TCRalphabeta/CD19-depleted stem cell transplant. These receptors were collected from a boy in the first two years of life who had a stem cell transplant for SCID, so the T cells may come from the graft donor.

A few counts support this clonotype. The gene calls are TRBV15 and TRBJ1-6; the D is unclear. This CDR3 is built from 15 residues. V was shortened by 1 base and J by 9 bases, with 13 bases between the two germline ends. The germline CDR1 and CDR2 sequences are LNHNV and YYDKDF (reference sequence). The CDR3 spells CATSRARLRGSPLHF. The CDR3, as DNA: TGTGCCACCAGCAGAGCCAGACTTCGGGGTTCACCCCTCCACTTT.

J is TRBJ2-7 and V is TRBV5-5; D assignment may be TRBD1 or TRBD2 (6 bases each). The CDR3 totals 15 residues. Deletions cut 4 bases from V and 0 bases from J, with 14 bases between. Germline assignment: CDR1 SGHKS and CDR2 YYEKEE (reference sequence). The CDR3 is CASSPGRGGSYEQYF. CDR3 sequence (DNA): TGTGCCAGCAGCCCCGGCAGGGGAGGCTCCTACGAGCAGTACTTC.

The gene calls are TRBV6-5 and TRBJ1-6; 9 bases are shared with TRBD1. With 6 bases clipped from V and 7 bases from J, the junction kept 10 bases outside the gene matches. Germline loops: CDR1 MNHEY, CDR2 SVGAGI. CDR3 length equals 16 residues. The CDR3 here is CASSLRSGQGNSPLHF. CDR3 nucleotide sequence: TGTGCCAGCAGCTTACGGAGTGGACAGGGGAATTCACCCCTCCACTTT.

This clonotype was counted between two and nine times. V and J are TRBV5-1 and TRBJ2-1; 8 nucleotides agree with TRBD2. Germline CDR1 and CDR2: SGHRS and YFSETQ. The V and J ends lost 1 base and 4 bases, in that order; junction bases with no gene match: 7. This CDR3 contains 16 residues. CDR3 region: CASSLIQRGPYNEQFF. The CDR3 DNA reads TGCGCCAGCAGCTTGATTCAGCGGGGGCCGTACAATGAGCAGTTCTTC.

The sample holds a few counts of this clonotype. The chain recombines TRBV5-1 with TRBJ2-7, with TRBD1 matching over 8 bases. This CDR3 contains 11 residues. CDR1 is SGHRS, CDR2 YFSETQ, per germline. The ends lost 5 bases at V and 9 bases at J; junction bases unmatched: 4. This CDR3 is CASSEGTGQYF. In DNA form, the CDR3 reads TGCGCCAGCAGTGAGGGGACAGGGCAGTACTTC.

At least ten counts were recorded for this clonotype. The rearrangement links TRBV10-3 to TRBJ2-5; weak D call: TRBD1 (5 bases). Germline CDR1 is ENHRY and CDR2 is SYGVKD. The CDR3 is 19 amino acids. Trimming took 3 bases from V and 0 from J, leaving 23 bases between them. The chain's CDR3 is CAISDQGRATELYQETQYF. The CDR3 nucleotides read TGTGCCATCAGTGATCAGGGTAGGGCTACAGAACTGTACCAAGAGACCCAGTACTTC.

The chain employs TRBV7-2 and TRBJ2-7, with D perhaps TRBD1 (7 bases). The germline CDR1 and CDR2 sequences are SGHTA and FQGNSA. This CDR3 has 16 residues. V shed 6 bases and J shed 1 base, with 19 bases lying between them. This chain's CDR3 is CASSPRGDRGSYEQYF. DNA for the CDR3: TGTGCCAGCAGTCCTAGGGGGGACAGAGGATCCTACGAGCAGTACTTC.

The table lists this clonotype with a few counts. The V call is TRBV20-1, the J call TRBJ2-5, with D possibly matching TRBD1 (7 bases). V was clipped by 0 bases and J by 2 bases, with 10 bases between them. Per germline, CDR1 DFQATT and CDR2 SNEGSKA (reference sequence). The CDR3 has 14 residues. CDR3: CSARDAGGQETQYF. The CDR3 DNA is TGCAGTGCTAGAGATGCAGGGGGGCAAGAGACCCAGTACTTC.

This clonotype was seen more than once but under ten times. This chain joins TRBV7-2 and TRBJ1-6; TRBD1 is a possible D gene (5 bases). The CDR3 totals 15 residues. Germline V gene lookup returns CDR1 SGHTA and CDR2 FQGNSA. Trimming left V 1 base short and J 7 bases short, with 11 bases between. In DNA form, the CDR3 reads TGTGCCAGCAGCTTAGAGGCAGGGCTGAATTCACCCCTCCACTTT. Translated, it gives CASSLEAGLNSPLHF.

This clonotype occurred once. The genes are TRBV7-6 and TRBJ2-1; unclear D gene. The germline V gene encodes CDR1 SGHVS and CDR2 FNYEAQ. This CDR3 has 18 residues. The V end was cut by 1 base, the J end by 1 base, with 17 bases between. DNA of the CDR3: TGTGCCAGCAGCTTAGGTCGATCAGGAATCCGATCCTACAATGAGCAGTTCTTC. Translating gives CASSLGRSGIRSYNEQFF.

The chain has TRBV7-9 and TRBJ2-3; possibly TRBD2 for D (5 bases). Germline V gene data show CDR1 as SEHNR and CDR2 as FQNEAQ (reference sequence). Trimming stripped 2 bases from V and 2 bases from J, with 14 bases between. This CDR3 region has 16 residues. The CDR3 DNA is TGTGCCAGCAGCTTATCGTTGGCGGGTCCCACAGATACGCAGTATTTT. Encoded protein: CASSLSLAGPTDTQYF.

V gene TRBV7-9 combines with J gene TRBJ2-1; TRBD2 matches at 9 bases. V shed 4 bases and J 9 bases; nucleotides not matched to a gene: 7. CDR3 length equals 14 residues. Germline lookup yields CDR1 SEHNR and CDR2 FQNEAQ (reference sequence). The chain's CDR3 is CASSSGLATAEQFF. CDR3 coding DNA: TGTGCCAGCAGCTCAGGACTAGCGACGGCTGAGCAGTTCTTC.

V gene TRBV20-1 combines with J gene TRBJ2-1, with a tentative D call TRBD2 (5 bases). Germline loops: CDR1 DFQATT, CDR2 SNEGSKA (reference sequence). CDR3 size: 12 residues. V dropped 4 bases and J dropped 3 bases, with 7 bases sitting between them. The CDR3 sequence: CSAKGSYNEQFF. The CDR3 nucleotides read TGCAGTGCTAAAGGGAGCTACAATGAGCAGTTCTTC.

As DNA, the CDR3 is TGTGCCATCAGTGAAAAAGGGGGGCCCCAGCATTTT. It encodes CAISEKGGPQHF. V gene TRBV10-3 combines with J gene TRBJ1-5; tentatively, D is TRBD1 (6 bases). This CDR3 is built from 12 residues. V lost 3 bases and J 9 bases, leaving 9 bases between the germline ends. Germline assignment: CDR1 ENHRY and CDR2 SYGVKD.

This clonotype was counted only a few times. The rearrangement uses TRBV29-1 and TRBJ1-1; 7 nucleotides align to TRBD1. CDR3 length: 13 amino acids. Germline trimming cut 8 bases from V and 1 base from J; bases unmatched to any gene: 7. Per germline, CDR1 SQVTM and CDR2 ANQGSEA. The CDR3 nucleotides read TGCAGCCTTCAGGGGGAATCGAACACTGAAGCTTTCTTT. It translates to CSLQGESNTEAFF.

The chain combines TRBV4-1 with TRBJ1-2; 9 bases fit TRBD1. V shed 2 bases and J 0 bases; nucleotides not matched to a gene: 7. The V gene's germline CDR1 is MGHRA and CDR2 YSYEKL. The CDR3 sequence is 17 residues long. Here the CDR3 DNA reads TGCGCCAGCAGCCAACTTGGACAGGGGCCAACTAACTATGGCTACACCTTC. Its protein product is CASSQLGQGPTNYGYTF.

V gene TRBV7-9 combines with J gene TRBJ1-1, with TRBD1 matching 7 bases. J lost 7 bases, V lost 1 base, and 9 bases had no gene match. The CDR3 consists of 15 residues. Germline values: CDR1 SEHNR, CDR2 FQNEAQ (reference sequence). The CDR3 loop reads CASSLGQRGPSEAFF. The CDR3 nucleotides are TGTGCCAGCAGCTTAGGGCAAAGGGGGCCTAGTGAAGCTTTCTTT.

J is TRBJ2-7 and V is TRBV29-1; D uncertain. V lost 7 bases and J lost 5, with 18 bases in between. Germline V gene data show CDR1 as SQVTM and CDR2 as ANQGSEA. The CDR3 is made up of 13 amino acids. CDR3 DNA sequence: TGCAGCGGGGCGACACTCCTGGGGAACGAGCAGTACTTC. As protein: CSGATLLGNEQYF.

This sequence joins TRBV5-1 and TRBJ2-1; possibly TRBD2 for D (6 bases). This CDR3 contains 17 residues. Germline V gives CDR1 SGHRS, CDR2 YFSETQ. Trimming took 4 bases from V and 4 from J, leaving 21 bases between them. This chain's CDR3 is CASSLNGGSGPYNEQFF. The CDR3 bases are TGCGCCAGCAGCCTAAATGGAGGAAGCGGGCCTTACAATGAGCAGTTCTTC.

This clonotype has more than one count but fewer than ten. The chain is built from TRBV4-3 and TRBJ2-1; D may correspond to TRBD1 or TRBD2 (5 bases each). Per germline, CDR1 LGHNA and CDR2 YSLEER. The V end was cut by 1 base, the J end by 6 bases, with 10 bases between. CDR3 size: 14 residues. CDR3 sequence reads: CASSQGRGANEQFF. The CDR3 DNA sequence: TGCGCCAGCAGCCAAGGTCGAGGGGCCAATGAGCAGTTCTTC.

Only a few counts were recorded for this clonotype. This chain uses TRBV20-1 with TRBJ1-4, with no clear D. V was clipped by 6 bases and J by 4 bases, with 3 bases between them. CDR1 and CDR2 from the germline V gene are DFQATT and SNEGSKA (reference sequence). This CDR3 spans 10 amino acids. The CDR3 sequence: CSAFNEKLFF. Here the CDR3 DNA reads TGCAGTGCCTTTAATGAAAAACTGTTTTTT.